This is a list of T cell receptor beta chains from one sample in a study of PD-1 blockade in classical Hodgkin lymphoma. This table comes from immunoSEQ multiplex PCR, and its TCRdb copy is limited to in-frame clones, with some not included. The sample lists about 52,000 clones, more than 75% occurring once. Source: peripheral blood mononuclear cells (PBMCs), taken before the fourth cycle of nivolumab. The receptor source for this set is a human donor with classical Hodgkin lymphoma. The CDR3 runs from the conserved cysteine through the conserved F or W. D genes are given only for firm matches. Clone size is stated in some rows and not others, as once, few, many or a class when expanded.

j_call v_call d_call clone_size cdr3_aa cdr3_nt
TRBJ2-2 TRBV9 TRBD1 - CASSVQTGDDTGELFF TGTGCCAGCAGCGTCCAGACAGGGGACGACACCGGGGAGCTGTTTTTT
TRBJ1-5 TRBV6-1 - few CASMAGKYEPQHF TGTGCCAGCATGGCAGGGAAGTATGAGCCCCAGCATTTT
TRBJ2-2 TRBV25-1 - - CASSVGGGELFF TGTGCCAGCAGTGTTGGGGGAGGGGAGCTGTTTTTT
TRBJ1-4 TRBV7-9 - - CASSLGGQIEKLFF TGTGCCAGCAGCTTAGGGGGGCAGATTGAAAAACTGTTTTTT
TRBJ2-1 TRBV5-6 - - CASSLAIVEQSYNEQFF TGTGCCAGCAGCTTAGCAATTGTGGAACAATCCTACAATGAGCAGTTCTTC
TRBJ1-6 TRBV19 - - CASSQQVNSPLHF TGTGCCAGTAGTCAGCAGGTTAATTCACCCCTCCACTTT
TRBJ1-2 TRBV10-2 - - CASSRSIAVNYGYTF TGCGCCAGCAGTAGAAGCATTGCTGTCAACTATGGCTACACCTTC
TRBJ1-2 TRBV27 - - CASSLVQGHGYTF TGTGCCAGCAGTCTGGTACAGGGTCATGGCTACACCTTC
TRBJ2-3 TRBV5-8 - - CASSLKLGLRGTDTQYF TGTGCCAGCAGCTTGAAATTGGGGCTGCGGGGCACAGATACGCAGTATTTT
TRBJ2-3 TRBV2 TRBD2 - CASRAGTSGGRDTQYF TGTGCCAGCAGGGCCGGGACTAGCGGGGGTCGAGATACGCAGTATTTT
TRBJ2-3 TRBV7-8 TRBD2 once CASSFAGGMTDTQYF TGTGCCAGCAGCTTCGCGGGAGGAATGACAGATACGCAGTATTTT
TRBJ2-5 TRBV9 TRBD2 - CASSGISSGGAETQYF TGTGCCAGCAGCGGGATCTCTAGCGGGGGGGCTGAGACCCAGTACTTC
TRBJ2-2 TRBV2 - - CASKQGVWELFF TGTGCCAGCAAACAGGGAGTATGGGAGCTGTTTTTT
TRBJ2-1 TRBV5-1 - - CASGRERSYNEQFF TGCGCCAGCGGCCGGGAACGCTCCTACAATGAGCAGTTCTTC
TRBJ2-3 TRBV25-1 TRBD2 - CASQGLAGETDTQYF TGTGCCAGCCAGGGACTAGCGGGAGAAACAGATACGCAGTATTTT
TRBJ1-4 TRBV5-4 TRBD1 - CASRPDRVSEKLFF TGTGCCAGCAGACCCGACAGGGTGTCTGAAAAACTGTTTTTT
TRBJ2-5 TRBV5-1 - - CASSVPGLHQETQYF TGCGCCAGCAGCGTACCCGGCCTCCACCAAGAGACCCAGTACTTC
TRBJ2-7 TRBV2 TRBD2 - CASSELAGESYEQYF TGTGCCAGCAGTGAATTGGCGGGAGAAAGCTACGAGCAGTACTTC
TRBJ2-1 TRBV7-9 - once CAGDSRTLYNEQFF TGTGCCGGGGACTCACGGACCCTTTACAATGAGCAGTTCTTC
TRBJ1-2 TRBV9 - - CASSAERQGNGYTF TGTGCCAGCAGCGCAGAGCGGCAGGGGAATGGCTACACCTTC
TRBJ1-5 TRBV9 - - CASSVEGRVNQPQHF TGTGCCAGCAGCGTAGAAGGGCGTGTCAATCAGCCCCAGCATTTT
TRBJ1-5 TRBV12-5 - - CASGFGGNQPQHF TGTGCTAGTGGTTTTGGAGGGAATCAGCCCCAGCATTTT
TRBJ2-7 TRBV7-8 TRBD1 - CASSLPTGEAGWVYEQYF TGTGCCAGCAGCTTACCGACAGGGGAGGCAGGTTGGGTCTACGAGCAGTACTTC
TRBJ2-3 TRBV9 TRBD2 - CASSVSLAGAGADTQYF TGTGCCAGCAGCGTAAGTCTAGCGGGGGCTGGGGCAGATACGCAGTATTTT
TRBJ2-1 TRBV7-9 - - CASSFLGGYNEQFF TGTGCCAGCAGCTTCCTTGGCGGGTACAATGAGCAGTTCTTC
TRBJ2-4 TRBV2 - - CASSEVELAKNIQYF TGTGCCAGCAGTGAAGTGGAGTTAGCCAAAAACATTCAGTACTTC
TRBJ2-6 TRBV28 - - CASTPGRATVLTF TGTGCCAGCACCCCCGGCAGGGCGACCGTCCTGACTTTC
TRBJ1-1 TRBV6-5 - - CASSSPGHPNTEAFF TGTGCCAGCAGTTCCCCGGGACACCCGAACACTGAAGCTTTCTTT
TRBJ2-7 TRBV6-5 TRBD1 - CASRLRQGRYEQYF TGTGCCAGCCGCCTTAGACAGGGACGCTACGAGCAGTACTTC
TRBJ2-7 TRBV5-4 - - CASSLGGVSSYEQYF TGTGCCAGCAGCTTGGGTGGGGTTTCCTCCTACGAGCAGTACTTC
TRBJ1-1 TRBV5-1 - - CASSLQGNTEAFF TGCGCCAGCAGCTTGCAGGGGAACACTGAAGCTTTCTTT
TRBJ2-2 TRBV6-1 - - CASSEAGGAANTGELFF TGTGCCAGCAGTGAAGCCGGCGGAGCCGCGAACACCGGGGAGCTGTTTTTT
TRBJ2-1 TRBV9 TRBD2 - CASSAPGRGGENEQFF TGTGCCAGCAGCGCCCCCGGGCGGGGGGGTGAAAATGAGCAGTTCTTC
TRBJ1-1 TRBV2 - few CASSAVEAFF TGTGCCAGCAGTGCTGTTGAAGCTTTCTTT
TRBJ2-7 TRBV7-2 TRBD1 - CASSSITGVGSYEQYF TGTGCCAGCAGCTCCATTACAGGGGTAGGCTCCTACGAGCAGTACTTC